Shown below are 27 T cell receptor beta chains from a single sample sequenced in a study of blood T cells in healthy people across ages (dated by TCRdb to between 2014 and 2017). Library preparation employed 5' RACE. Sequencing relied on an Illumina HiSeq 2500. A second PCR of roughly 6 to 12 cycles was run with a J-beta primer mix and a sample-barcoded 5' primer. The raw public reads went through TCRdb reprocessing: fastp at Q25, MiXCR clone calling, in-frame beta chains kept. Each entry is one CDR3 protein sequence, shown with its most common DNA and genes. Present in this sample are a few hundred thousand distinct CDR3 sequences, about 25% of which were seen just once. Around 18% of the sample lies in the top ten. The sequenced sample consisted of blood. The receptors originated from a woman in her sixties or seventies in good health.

As DNA, the CDR3 is TGTGCCAGCAGTTTGGGCCCACAGGGAGGGCAGCCCCAGCATTTT. Translation gives CASSLGPQGGQPQHF. V is TRBV12-3 or TRBV12-4 and J is TRBJ1-5, with D possibly being TRBD1 (6 bases). The CDR3 totals 15 residues. V was shortened by 3 bases and J by 7 bases, with 16 bases between the two germline ends.

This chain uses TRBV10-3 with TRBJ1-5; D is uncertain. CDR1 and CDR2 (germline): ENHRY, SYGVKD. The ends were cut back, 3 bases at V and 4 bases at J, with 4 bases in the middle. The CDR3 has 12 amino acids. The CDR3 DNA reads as TGTGCCATCAGTGAAGGGAATCAGCCCCAGCATTTT. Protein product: CAISEGNQPQHF.

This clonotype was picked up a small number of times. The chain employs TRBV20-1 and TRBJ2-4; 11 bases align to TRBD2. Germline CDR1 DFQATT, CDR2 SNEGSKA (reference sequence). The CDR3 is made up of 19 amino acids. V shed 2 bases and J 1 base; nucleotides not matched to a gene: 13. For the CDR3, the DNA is TGCAGTGCTAGACTTTCTAGCGGGGGGCTCCTGGTGGCCAAAAACATTCAGTACTTC. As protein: CSARLSSGGLLVAKNIQYF.

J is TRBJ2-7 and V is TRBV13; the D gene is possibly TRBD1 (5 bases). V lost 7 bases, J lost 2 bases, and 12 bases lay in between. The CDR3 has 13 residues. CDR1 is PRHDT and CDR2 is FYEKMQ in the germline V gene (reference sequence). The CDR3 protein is CASKSGSAYEQYF. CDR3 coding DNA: TGTGCCAGCAAGTCAGGGTCGGCCTACGAGCAGTACTTC.

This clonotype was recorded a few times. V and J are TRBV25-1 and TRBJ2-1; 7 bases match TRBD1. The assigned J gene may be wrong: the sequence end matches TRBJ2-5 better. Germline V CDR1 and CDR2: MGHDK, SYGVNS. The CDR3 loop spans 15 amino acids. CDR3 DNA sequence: TGTGCCAGCAGTGAGCTCCGGACAGGTGGAGAGACCCAGTACTTC. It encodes CASSELRTGGETQYF.

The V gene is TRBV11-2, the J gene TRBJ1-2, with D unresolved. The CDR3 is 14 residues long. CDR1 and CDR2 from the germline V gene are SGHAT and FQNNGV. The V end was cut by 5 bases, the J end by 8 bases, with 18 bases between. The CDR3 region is CASSPSFNRGGYTF. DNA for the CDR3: TGTGCCAGCAGCCCCTCGTTCAATCGGGGAGGCTACACCTTC.

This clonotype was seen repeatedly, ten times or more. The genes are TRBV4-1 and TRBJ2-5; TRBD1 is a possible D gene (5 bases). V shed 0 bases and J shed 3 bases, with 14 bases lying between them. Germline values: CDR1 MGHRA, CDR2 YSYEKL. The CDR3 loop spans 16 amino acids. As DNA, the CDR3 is TGCGCCAGCAGCCAAGAATCCCGGCAGGGTAAAGAGACCCAGTACTTC. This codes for CASSQESRQGKETQYF.

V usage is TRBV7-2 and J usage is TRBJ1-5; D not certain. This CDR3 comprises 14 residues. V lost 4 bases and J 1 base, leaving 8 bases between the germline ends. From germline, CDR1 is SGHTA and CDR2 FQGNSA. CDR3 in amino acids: CASSSVGSNQPQHF. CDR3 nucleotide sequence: TGTGCCAGCAGCTCTGTGGGCAGCAATCAGCCCCAGCATTTT.

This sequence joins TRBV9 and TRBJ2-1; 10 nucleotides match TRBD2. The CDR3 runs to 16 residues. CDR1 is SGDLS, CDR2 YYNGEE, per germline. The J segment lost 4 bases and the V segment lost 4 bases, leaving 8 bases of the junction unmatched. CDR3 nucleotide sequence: TGTGCCAGCAGCCCGTCCCTAGCGGGGGCGTACAATGAGCAGTTCTTC. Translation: CASSPSLAGAYNEQFF. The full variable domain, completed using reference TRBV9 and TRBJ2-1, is DSGVTQTPKHLITATGQRVTLRCSPRSGDLSVYWYQQSLDQGLQFLIQYYNGEERAKGNILERFSAQQFPDLHSELNLSSLELGDSALYFCASSPSLAGAYNEQFFGPGTRLTVL.

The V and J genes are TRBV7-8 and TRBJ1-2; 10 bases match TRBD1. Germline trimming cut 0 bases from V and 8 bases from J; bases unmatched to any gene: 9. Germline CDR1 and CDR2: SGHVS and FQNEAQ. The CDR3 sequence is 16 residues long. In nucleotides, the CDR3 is TGTGCCAGCAGCTTAGCCGGGACAGGGGAATTGCGGGGCTACACCTTC. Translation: CASSLAGTGELRGYTF. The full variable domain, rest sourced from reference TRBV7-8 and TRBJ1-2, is GAGVSQSPRYKVAKRGQDVALRCDPISGHVSLFWYQQALGQGPEFLTYFQNEAQLDKSGLPSDRFFAERPEGSVSTLKIQRTQQEDSAVYLCASSLAGTGELRGYTFGSGTRLTVV.

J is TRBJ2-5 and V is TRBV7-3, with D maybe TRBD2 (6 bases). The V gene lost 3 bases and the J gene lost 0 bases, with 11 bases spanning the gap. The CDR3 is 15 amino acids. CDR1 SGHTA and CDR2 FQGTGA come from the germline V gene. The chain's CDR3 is CASSLTRGYQETQYF. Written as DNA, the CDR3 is TGTGCCAGCAGCTTGACTAGGGGATACCAAGAGACCCAGTACTTC.

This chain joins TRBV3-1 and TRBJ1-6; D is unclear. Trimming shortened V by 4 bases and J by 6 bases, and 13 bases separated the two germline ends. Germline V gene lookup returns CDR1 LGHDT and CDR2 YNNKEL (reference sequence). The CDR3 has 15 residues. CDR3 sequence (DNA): TGTGCCAGCAGCCTAAACCCGGGGATTAATTCACCCCTCCACTTT. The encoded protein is CASSLNPGINSPLHF.

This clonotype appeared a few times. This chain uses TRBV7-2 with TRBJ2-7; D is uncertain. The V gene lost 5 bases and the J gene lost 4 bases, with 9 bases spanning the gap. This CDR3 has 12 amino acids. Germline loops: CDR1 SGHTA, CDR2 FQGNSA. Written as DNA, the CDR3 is TGTGCCAGCAGCGAATCGAGGTACGAGCAGTACTTC. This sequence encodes CASSESRYEQYF.

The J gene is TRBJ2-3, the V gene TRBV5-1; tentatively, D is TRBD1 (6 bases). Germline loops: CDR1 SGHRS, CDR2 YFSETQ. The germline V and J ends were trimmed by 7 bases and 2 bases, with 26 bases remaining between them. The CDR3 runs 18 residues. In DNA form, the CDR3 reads TGCGCCAGCGGTCGTGTTGCTGGGACAAAGTTTTTCACAGATACGCAGTATTTT. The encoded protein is CASGRVAGTKFFTDTQYF.

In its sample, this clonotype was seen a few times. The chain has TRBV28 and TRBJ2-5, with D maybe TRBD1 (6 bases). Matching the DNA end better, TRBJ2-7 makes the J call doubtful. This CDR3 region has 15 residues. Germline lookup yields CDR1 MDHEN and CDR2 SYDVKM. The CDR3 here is CASRPQGMASYEQYF. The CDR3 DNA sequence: TGTGCCAGCAGACCACAGGGAATGGCATCCTACGAGCAGTACTTC.

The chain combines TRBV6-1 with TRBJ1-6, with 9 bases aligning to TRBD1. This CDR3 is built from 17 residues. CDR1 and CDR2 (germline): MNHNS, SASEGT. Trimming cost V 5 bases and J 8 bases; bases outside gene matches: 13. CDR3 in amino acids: CASSLGTGQMYDSPLHF. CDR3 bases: TGTGCCAGCAGTCTTGGGACAGGGCAAATGTACGATTCACCCCTCCACTTT.

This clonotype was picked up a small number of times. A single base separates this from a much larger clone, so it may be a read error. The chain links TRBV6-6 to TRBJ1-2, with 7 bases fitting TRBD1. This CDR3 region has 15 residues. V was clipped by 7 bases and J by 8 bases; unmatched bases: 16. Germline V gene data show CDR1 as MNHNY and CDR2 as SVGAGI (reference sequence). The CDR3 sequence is CASTSLGQGGGGYTF. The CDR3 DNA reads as TGTGCCAGCACCTCTCTCGGCCAGGGGGGTGGGGGCTACACCTTC.

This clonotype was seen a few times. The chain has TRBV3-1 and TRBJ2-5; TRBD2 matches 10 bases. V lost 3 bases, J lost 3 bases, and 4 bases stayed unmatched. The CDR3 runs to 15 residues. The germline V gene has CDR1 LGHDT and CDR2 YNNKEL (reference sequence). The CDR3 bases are TGTGCCAGCAGCCAGGTTAGCGGGGGGAAAGAGACCCAGTACTTC. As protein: CASSQVSGGKETQYF.

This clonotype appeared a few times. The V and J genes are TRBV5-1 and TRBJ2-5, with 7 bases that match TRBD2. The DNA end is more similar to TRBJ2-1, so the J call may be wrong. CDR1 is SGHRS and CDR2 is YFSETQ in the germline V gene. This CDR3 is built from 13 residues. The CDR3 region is CASIGPGGNEQFF. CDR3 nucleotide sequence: TGCGCCAGCATCGGACCGGGAGGCAATGAGCAGTTCTTC.

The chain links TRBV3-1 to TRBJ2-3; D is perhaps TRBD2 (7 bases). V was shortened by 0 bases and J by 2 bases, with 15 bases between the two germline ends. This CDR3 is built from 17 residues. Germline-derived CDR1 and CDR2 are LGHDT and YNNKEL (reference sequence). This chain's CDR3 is CASSQDWGGPNTDTQYF. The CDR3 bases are TGTGCCAGCAGCCAAGATTGGGGGGGGCCGAACACAGATACGCAGTATTTT.

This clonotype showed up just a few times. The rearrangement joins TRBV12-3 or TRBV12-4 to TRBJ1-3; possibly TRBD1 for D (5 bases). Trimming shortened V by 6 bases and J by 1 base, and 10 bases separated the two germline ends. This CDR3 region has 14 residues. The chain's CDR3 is CASRGSGSGNTIYF. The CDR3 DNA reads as TGTGCCAGCAGGGGCTCAGGGTCTGGAAACACCATATATTTT.

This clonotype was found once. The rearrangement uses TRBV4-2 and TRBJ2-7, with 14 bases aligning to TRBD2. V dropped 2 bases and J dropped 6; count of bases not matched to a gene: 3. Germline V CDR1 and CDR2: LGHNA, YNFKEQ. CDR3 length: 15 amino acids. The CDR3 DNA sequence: TGTGCCAGCAGCCAAAAGACTAGCGGGGGGGCCGAGCAGTACTTC. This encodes CASSQKTSGGAEQYF.

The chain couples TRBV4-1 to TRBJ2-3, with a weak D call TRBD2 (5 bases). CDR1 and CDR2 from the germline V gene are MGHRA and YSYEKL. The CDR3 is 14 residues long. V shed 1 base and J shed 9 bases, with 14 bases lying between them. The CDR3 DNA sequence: TGCGCCAGCAGCCAAGTGGAGGAATCTTGGACGCAGTATTTT. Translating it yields CASSQVEESWTQYF.

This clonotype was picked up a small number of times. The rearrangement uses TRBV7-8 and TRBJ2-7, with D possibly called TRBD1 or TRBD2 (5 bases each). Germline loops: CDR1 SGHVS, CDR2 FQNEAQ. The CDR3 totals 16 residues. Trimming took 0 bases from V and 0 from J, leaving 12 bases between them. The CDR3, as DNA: TGTGCCAGCAGCTTAGCATCGTGGGGGAGCTCCTACGAGCAGTACTTC. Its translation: CASSLASWGSSYEQYF.

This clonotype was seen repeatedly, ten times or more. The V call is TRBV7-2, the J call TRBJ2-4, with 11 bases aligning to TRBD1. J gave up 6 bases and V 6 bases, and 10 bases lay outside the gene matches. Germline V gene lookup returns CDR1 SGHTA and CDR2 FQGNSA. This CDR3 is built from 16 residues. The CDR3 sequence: CASRAGTGGARNIQYF. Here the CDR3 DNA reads TGTGCCAGCAGGGCTGGGACAGGGGGAGCGAGAAACATTCAGTACTTC.

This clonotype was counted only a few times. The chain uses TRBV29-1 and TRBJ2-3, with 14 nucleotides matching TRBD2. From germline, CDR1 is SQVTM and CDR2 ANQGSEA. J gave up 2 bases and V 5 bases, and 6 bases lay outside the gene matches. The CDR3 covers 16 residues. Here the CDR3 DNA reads TGCAGCGTTCTGACTAGCGGGGGGGACTACACAGATACGCAGTATTTT. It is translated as CSVLTSGGDYTDTQYF.

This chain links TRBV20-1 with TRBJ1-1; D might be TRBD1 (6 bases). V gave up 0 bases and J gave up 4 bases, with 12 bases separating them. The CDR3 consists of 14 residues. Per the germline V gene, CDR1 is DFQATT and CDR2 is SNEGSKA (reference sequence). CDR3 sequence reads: CSAREGGDRTEAFF. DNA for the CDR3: TGCAGTGCTAGAGAAGGGGGAGATCGCACTGAAGCTTTCTTT.